The 27 T cell receptor beta chains below were found in one sample sequenced in a study of regulatory T cells in long-lasting Graves disease. Library construction for TCR beta used iRepertoire HTBI primers and Arm-PCR of CDR3 regions. TCRdb passed the multiplex PCR reads through MiXCR, listing each CDR3 protein once. The data show fewer than 550,000 distinct CDR3 sequences, 20% to 25% seen once. Time point in this sample: persistent/refractory GD, antithyroid drugs over 5 years with positive TRAb. The TCR library was made from RNA that had been extracted from PBMCs in TRIzol. Sequencing was performed on peripheral blood mononuclear cells (PBMCs), taken when the disease was refractory, from a patient treated with antithyroid drugs. These receptors were obtained from a female donor with Graves disease.

This clonotype occurred a few times. This sequence joins TRBV9 and TRBJ2-5; perhaps TRBD2 as D (6 bases). The CDR3 covers 15 residues. CDR1 is SGDLS, CDR2 YYNGEE, per germline. V was pared by 0 bases and J by 1 base, with 10 bases between. The CDR3 loop reads CASSVVGSGQETQYF. DNA for the CDR3: TGTGCCAGCAGCGTAGTCGGTAGCGGCCAAGAGACCCAGTACTTC.

This clonotype was detected many times. A read error may account for a junction end that differs from germline. The J gene is TRBJ1-1, the V gene TRBV7-9; TRBD1 agrees at 7 bases. This CDR3 has 12 residues. CDR1 and CDR2 from the germline V gene are SEHNR and FQNEAQ (reference sequence). The CDR3 DNA reads TGCGGAGGGGGCGCGGAGAACACTGAAGCTTTCTTT. Translation: CGGGAENTEAFF.

The CDR3 is CASSSREGFGGYGYTF. The CDR3 DNA reads TGTGCCAGCAGCTCGAGGGAGGGTTTCGGTGGGTATGGCTACACCTTC. The chain employs TRBV7-2 and TRBJ1-2, with D uncertain. The V gene's germline CDR1 is SGHTA and CDR2 FQGNSA. Trimming shortened V by 4 bases and J by 5 bases, and 20 bases separated the two germline ends. This CDR3 has 16 amino acids.

This clonotype has ten or more counts. The V call is TRBV28, the J call TRBJ1-2, with 9 bases matching TRBD1. This CDR3 comprises 14 residues. Germline CDR1 and CDR2: MDHEN and SYDVKM. With V trimmed by 2 bases and J by 5 bases, 3 bases remained unmatched. The CDR3 DNA reads as TGTGCCAGCAGTTTAGGGGACAGGGCTTATGGCTACACCTTC. Its protein product is CASSLGDRAYGYTF.

Only one count was recorded for this clonotype. The chain combines TRBV12-3 or TRBV12-4 with TRBJ2-1; 13 bases map to TRBD2. V shed 5 bases, J shed 6 bases, and the junction held 1 base outside the gene matches. The CDR3 runs 14 residues. The DNA of the CDR3 is TGTGCCAGCAGTAGGACTAGCGGGGGCAATGAGCAGTTCTTC. Protein product: CASSRTSGGNEQFF.

This chain uses TRBV10-3 with TRBJ1-5; D possibly corresponds to TRBD1 (6 bases). The CDR3 loop spans 15 amino acids. CDR1 ENHRY and CDR2 SYGVKD come from the germline V gene. Trimming pared 3 bases from V and 5 bases from J, leaving 14 bases between. The CDR3 DNA reads TGTGCCATCAGTGAATACAGGGCTGCGGATCAGCCCCAGCATTTT. Translating it yields CAISEYRAADQPQHF.

In this sample, this clonotype turned up many times. The V gene is TRBV20-1, the J gene TRBJ1-2, with a tentative D call TRBD1 (5 bases). This CDR3 spans 16 amino acids. Germline CDR1 reads DFQATT; CDR2 reads SNEGSKA (reference sequence). Trimming removed 0 bases at V and 2 bases at J, with 16 bases between. CDR3 sequence (DNA): TGCAGTGCTAGAGATTGGGGAATCCAGGGAAACTATGGCTACACCTTC. This encodes CSARDWGIQGNYGYTF.

There are a few counts of this clonotype. This chain connects TRBV5-1 to TRBJ2-7; 11 nucleotides agree with TRBD1. CDR3 length: 15 residues. Per the germline V gene, CDR1 is SGHRS and CDR2 is YFSETQ. J was trimmed by 2 bases and V by 5 bases; bases with no gene match: 6. CDR3 coding DNA: TGCGCCAGCAGTACCTCGGGACAGGGGGCCTACGAGCAGTACTTC. Protein product: CASSTSGQGAYEQYF.

This clonotype was recorded at least ten times. The chain couples TRBV6-1 to TRBJ1-1; D possibly corresponds to TRBD1 (5 bases). Deletions cut 6 bases from V and 0 bases from J, with 14 bases between. Germline loops: CDR1 MNHNS, CDR2 SASEGT. This CDR3 spans 15 amino acids. CDR3 residues: CASSFGWGMNTEAFF. The CDR3 nucleotides are TGTGCCAGCAGCTTTGGGTGGGGCATGAACACTGAAGCTTTCTTT.

There are a few counts of this clonotype. V and J are TRBV5-1 and TRBJ1-1; D is unclear. Trimming stripped 4 bases from V and 0 bases from J, with 10 bases between. Per germline, CDR1 SGHRS and CDR2 YFSETQ. The CDR3 length is 14 residues. In nucleotides, the CDR3 is TGCGCCAGCAGCACGGGAGTTTTGAACACTGAAGCTTTCTTT. Encoded protein: CASSTGVLNTEAFF.

The chain recombines TRBV4-1 with TRBJ1-5; D is uncertain. CDR3 length: 14 amino acids. The germline V and J ends were trimmed by 1 base and 4 bases, with 8 bases remaining between them. CDR1 and CDR2 from the germline V gene are MGHRA and YSYEKL. This CDR3 is CASSQVSQNQPQHF. CDR3 bases: TGCGCCAGCAGCCAAGTCTCACAAAATCAGCCCCAGCATTTT.

This clonotype showed up just a few times. The rearrangement joins TRBV13 to TRBJ2-4; D assignment may be TRBD1 or TRBD2 (5 bases each). Germline V gene sequence: CDR1 PRHDT, CDR2 FYEKMQ (reference sequence). Trimming stripped 0 bases from V and 8 bases from J, with 14 bases between. CDR3 length: 15 amino acids. This CDR3 is CASSLGTGPGDIQYF. The CDR3 nucleotides are TGTGCCAGCAGCTTAGGTACAGGCCCCGGGGACATTCAGTACTTC. The full variable domain, with the rest looked up from reference TRBV13 and TRBJ2-4, is AAGVIQSPRHLIKEKRETATLKCYPIPRHDTVYWYQQGPGQDPQFLISFYEKMQSDKGSIPDRFSAQQFSDYHSELNMSSLELGDSALYFCASSLGTGPGDIQYFGAGTRLSVL.

This clonotype was counted a few times. The V gene is TRBV11-3, the J gene TRBJ2-1; a possible D gene is TRBD2 (5 bases). The CDR3 has 15 amino acids. Trimming pared 3 bases from V and 5 bases from J, leaving 14 bases between. The V gene's germline CDR1 is SGHNT and CDR2 YENEEA. CDR3 residues: CASSLDHGIHNEQFF. In nucleotides, the CDR3 is TGTGCCAGCAGCTTGGATCACGGGATACACAATGAGCAGTTCTTC.

The chain is built from TRBV13 and TRBJ1-2, with D maybe TRBD1 (6 bases). Germline V CDR1 and CDR2: PRHDT, FYEKMQ (reference sequence). Between the trimmed V and J ends, which lost 0 bases and 5 bases, there was a span of 13 bases. The CDR3 spans 15 residues. The CDR3: CASSLGGGPRYGYTF. As DNA, the CDR3 is TGTGCCAGCAGCTTAGGAGGGGGGCCACGGTATGGCTACACCTTC.

This clonotype was counted ten times or more. The J gene is TRBJ1-5, the V gene TRBV5-1; 10 nucleotides agree with TRBD1. The V gene end was trimmed by 0 bases and the J gene end by 12 bases; junction bases not matched to a gene: 6. The germline V gene has CDR1 SGHRS and CDR2 YFSETQ. The CDR3 runs 14 residues. As DNA, the CDR3 is TGCGCCAGCAGCTTGGGGGGGACAGGGGAGAGCCAGCATTTT. Translation gives CASSLGGTGESQHF.

V gene TRBV29-1 combines with J gene TRBJ2-7; 10 nucleotides align to TRBD1. V trimming: 3 bases; J trimming: 5 bases; junction bases outside the gene matches: 7. Germline V gene sequence: CDR1 SQVTM, CDR2 ANQGSEA. The CDR3 loop spans 14 amino acids. CDR3 region: CSVEVGTGVNEQYF. The DNA of the CDR3 is TGCAGCGTTGAGGTTGGGACAGGGGTAAACGAGCAGTACTTC.

The chain joins TRBV29-1 to TRBJ2-3; D is uncertain. Trimming cost V 5 bases and J 2 bases, with 11 bases left between them. The CDR3 spans 13 residues. Germline loops: CDR1 SQVTM, CDR2 ANQGSEA. The CDR3: CSVCRRLTDTQYF. CDR3 DNA: TGCAGCGTTTGCAGACGGCTCACAGATACGCAGTATTTT.

The chain uses TRBV20-1 and TRBJ2-3, with a possible D match to TRBD1 (5 bases). From germline, CDR1 is DFQATT and CDR2 SNEGSKA (reference sequence). The length of the CDR3 is 12 residues. V was trimmed by 6 bases and J by 4 bases, leaving 11 bases between them. For the CDR3, the DNA is TGCAGTGCCCAGGGTGGGGCAGATACGCAGTATTTT. Amino acid sequence: CSAQGGADTQYF.

This clonotype was recorded many times. V and J are TRBV2 and TRBJ1-1, with 8 nucleotides matching TRBD1. V shed 6 bases, J shed 1 base, and the junction held 7 bases outside the gene matches. Germline V gene data show CDR1 as SNHLY and CDR2 as FYNNEI. CDR3 length equals 15 residues. The CDR3 region has the DNA TGTGCCAGCAGGGGCCGGACAGGGCGGAACACTGAAGCTTTCTTT. Encoded protein: CASRGRTGRNTEAFF.

In this sample, this clonotype turned up many times. The chain combines TRBV12-5 with TRBJ1-6, with a tentative D call TRBD1 (5 bases). Germline CDR1 and CDR2: LGHNT and FRNRAP. The CDR3 loop spans 19 amino acids. Trimming stripped 2 bases from V and 0 bases from J, with 17 bases between. The CDR3 reads CASGLIGTLPSSYNSPLHF. In DNA form, the CDR3 reads TGTGCTAGTGGTTTGATCGGGACTCTACCATCCTCCTATAATTCACCCCTCCACTTT.

This clonotype was detected many times. The chain has TRBV3-1 and TRBJ1-2; no definite D call. The CDR3 runs to 14 residues. Germline V CDR1 and CDR2: LGHDT, YNNKEL (reference sequence). Trimming pared 7 bases from V and 0 bases from J, leaving 12 bases between. In DNA, the CDR3 is TGTGCCAGCAACCAGCGGGGTACTAACTATGGCTACACCTTC. It specifies CASNQRGTNYGYTF. Together with reference TRBV3-1 and TRBJ1-2, the CDR3 gives the full variable domain: DTAVSQTPKYLVTQMGNDKSIKCEQNLGHDTMYWYKQDSKKFLKIMFSYNNKELIINETVPNRFSPKSPDKAHLNLHINSLELGDSAVYFCASNQRGTNYGYTFGSGTRLTVV.

This clonotype was recorded a few times. V and J are TRBV6-2 or TRBV6-3 and TRBJ1-5; perhaps TRBD1 as D (5 bases). Trimming removed 7 bases at V and 3 bases at J, with 10 bases between. Germline CDR1 MNHEY, CDR2 SVGEGT. The CDR3 spans 13 residues. CDR3 nucleotides: TGTGCCAGCATGGAACAGGACAATCAGCCCCAGCATTTT. It encodes CASMEQDNQPQHF.

At least ten counts were recorded for this clonotype. This sequence joins TRBV2 and TRBJ2-7; tentative D call: TRBD2 (5 bases). Germline V gene sequence: CDR1 SNHLY, CDR2 FYNNEI. The CDR3 covers 12 residues. The V end was cut by 8 bases, the J end by 5 bases, with 13 bases between. As DNA, the CDR3 is TGTGCCAGCCGCTTGGCGGGCCACGAGCAGTACTTC. Translation gives CASRLAGHEQYF.

In this sample, this clonotype turned up a few times. This rearrangement joins TRBV29-1 to TRBJ1-1; D ambiguous. Trimming left V 4 bases short and J 2 bases short, with 11 bases between. The CDR3 is 13 residues long. CDR1 SQVTM and CDR2 ANQGSEA come from the germline V gene. CDR3 nucleotides: TGCAGCGTTGCGGCACAGCTAAACACTGAAGCTTTCTTT. Protein: CSVAAQLNTEAFF.

This clonotype was detected only a few times. V is TRBV3-1 and J is TRBJ2-4; no clear D. Germline V lookup: CDR1 LGHDT, CDR2 YNNKEL (reference sequence). Trimming removed 10 bases from V and 5 bases from J, with 9 bases in between. The CDR3 contains 11 residues. CDR3 residues: CATQQENIQYF. The CDR3 DNA reads as TGTGCCACCCAGCAAGAAAACATTCAGTACTTC.

The chain recombines TRBV9 with TRBJ2-5, with 7 bases matching TRBD1. Germline lookup yields CDR1 SGDLS and CDR2 YYNGEE. V was pared by 3 bases and J by 2 bases, with 13 bases of the junction left unmatched. The CDR3 loop spans 17 amino acids. The CDR3 spells CASSAHVPGQIQETQYF. The CDR3 coding sequence is TGTGCCAGCAGCGCCCACGTCCCGGGACAGATTCAAGAGACCCAGTACTTC.

Of note for this clonotype: Only one base separates this from a far larger clonotype, so it likely reflects a read error. J is TRBJ2-5 and V is TRBV6-2 or TRBV6-3, with no clear D. This CDR3 region has 14 residues. In germline, CDR1 is MNHEY, CDR2 SVGEGT. DNA for the CDR3: TGTGCCAGCAGCCCTGGCAGCACCCAAGGGACCCAGTACTTC. Amino acids: CASSPGSTQGTQYF.